The 27 T cell receptor beta chains reported below all come from one sample, sequenced in a study of blood T cell repertoires in COVID-19. Assay: immunoSEQ multiplex PCR; the TCRdb copy retains only in-frame clones and omits some. Seen here are 100,000 to 150,000 clones, about 84% observed once, and the top ten hold 12%. Sequencing was done on a sample of peripheral blood. The receptor source for this set is a woman aged 55-70 years with acute or convalescent COVID-19.

The V call is TRBV6-1, the J call TRBJ2-5; the D gene is possibly TRBD1 (5 bases). CDR1 is MNHNS, CDR2 SASEGT, per germline. The CDR3 length is 13 residues. Trimming shortened V by 2 bases and J by 7 bases, and 11 bases separated the two germline ends. The CDR3 DNA is TGTGCCAGCAGTGAATACAGGCAGCCGACCCAGTACTTC. This codes for CASSEYRQPTQYF.

This clone was counted a few times. This chain joins TRBV19 and TRBJ1-1; D is unresolved. The germline gives CDR1 LNHDA, CDR2 SQIVND (reference sequence). Trimming took 3 bases from V and 2 from J, leaving 10 bases between them. The CDR3 is made up of 14 amino acids. CDR3: CASSMAHANTEAFF. The CDR3 DNA reads TGTGCCAGTAGTATGGCTCACGCTAACACTGAAGCTTTCTTT. The variable domain in full, with the rest retrieved from reference TRBV19 and TRBJ1-1, is DGGITQSPKYLFRKEGQNVTLSCEQNLNHDAMYWYRQDPGQGLRLIYYSQIVNDFQKGDIAEGYSVSREKKESFPLTVTSAQKNPTAFYLCASSMAHANTEAFFGQGTRLTVV.

The CDR3 region is CASSQGGTGHQPQHF. The CDR3 DNA reads as TGTGCCAGCAGCCAAGGGGGGACAGGGCATCAGCCCCAGCATTTT. The chain combines TRBV3-1 (or the pseudogene TRBV3-2) with TRBJ1-5; 9 positions agree with TRBD1. V shed 1 base and J 5 bases; nucleotides not matched to a gene: 3. The length of the CDR3 is 15 residues. Germline V gives CDR1 LGHDT, CDR2 YNNKEL (reference sequence).

CDR3 sequence: CASSLVSQGSPLHF. For the CDR3, the DNA is TGCGCCAGCAGCTTGGTTTCCCAGGGGTCACCCCTCCACTTT. V gene TRBV5-1 combines with J gene TRBJ1-6, with D perhaps TRBD1 (6 bases). There are 14 residues in the CDR3. CDR1 and CDR2 (germline): SGHRS, YFSETQ. The V and J ends lost 0 bases and 10 bases respectively, with 11 bases between them.

This clone was seen only a few times. The chain is built from TRBV5-1 and TRBJ2-5, with 9 bases that match TRBD2. The germline gives CDR1 SGHRS, CDR2 YFSETQ. CDR3 length: 14 residues. Unmatched junction bases numbered 4, after V lost 4 bases and J lost 3 bases. The CDR3 region has the DNA TGCGCCAGCAGCCCGACTAGCGGAAAAGAGACCCAGTACTTC. It translates to CASSPTSGKETQYF.

The sample holds one count of this clone. V gene TRBV6-5 combines with J gene TRBJ1-5, with 7 bases that match TRBD1. Germline CDR1 reads MNHEY; CDR2 reads SVGAGI. The CDR3 sequence is 15 residues long. Trimming took 2 bases from V and 2 from J; bases not matched to a gene: 3. CDR3: CASSYKGAGNQPQHF. The CDR3 DNA is TGTGCCAGCAGTTACAAGGGGGCTGGCAATCAGCCCCAGCATTTT.

This clone was recorded a few times. CDR3 loop: CASRPLGTAGNTIYF. Here the CDR3 DNA reads TGTGCCAGTAGACCGCTAGGGACAGCTGGAAACACCATATATTTT. The chain joins TRBV19 to TRBJ1-3; 7 bases line up with TRBD1. Trimming cost V 6 bases and J 2 bases; bases outside gene matches: 7. This CDR3 region has 15 residues. The germline CDR1 and CDR2 sequences are LNHDA and SQIVND (reference sequence).

The chain recombines TRBV6-5 with TRBJ2-7; 7 bases fit TRBD1. V gave up 6 bases and J gave up 4 bases; unmatched junction bases: 12. Per the germline V gene, CDR1 is MNHEY and CDR2 is SVGAGI. This CDR3 is built from 15 residues. CDR3 coding DNA: TGTGCCAGCAGGAATGAGGGGGCAGGGGAGTACGAGCAGTACTTC. Residues: CASRNEGAGEYEQYF.

For the CDR3, the DNA is TGCGCCAGCAGATTTACGGCGGGAGCGGGGATCGAGACCCAGTACTTC. This translates into CASRFTAGAGIETQYF. This chain connects TRBV5-1 to TRBJ2-5, with 7 bases that match TRBD2. V shed 5 bases and J 5 bases; nucleotides not matched to a gene: 15. Germline loops: CDR1 SGHRS, CDR2 YFSETQ. The CDR3 sequence is 16 residues long.

This sequence joins TRBV27 and TRBJ2-3; no reliable D call. Trimming left V 4 bases short and J 3 bases short, with 17 bases between. The CDR3 has 16 residues. From germline, CDR1 is MNHEY and CDR2 SMNVEV (reference sequence). DNA of the CDR3: TGTGCCAGCAGTTACGGTAGTTCGGTACGAACAGATACGCAGTATTTT. Its translation: CASSYGSSVRTDTQYF.

The genes are TRBV5-1 and TRBJ2-3, with a weak D call TRBD1 (5 bases). CDR1 and CDR2 from the germline V gene are SGHRS and YFSETQ. This CDR3 contains 16 residues. Between the trimmed V and J ends, which lost 2 bases and 1 base, there was a span of 14 bases. CDR3 sequence reads: CASSFSPSRGTDTQYF. CDR3 coding DNA: TGCGCCAGCAGCTTTTCCCCCAGCAGGGGCACAGATACGCAGTATTTT.

The genes are TRBV6-5 and TRBJ1-1; D not resolved. This CDR3 has 15 amino acids. Germline V gives CDR1 MNHEY, CDR2 SVGAGI. Between the trimmed V and J ends, which lost 5 bases and 3 bases, there was a span of 16 bases. The DNA of the CDR3 is TGTGCCAGCAGTCCCCGGGCCCCGGGAGACACTGAAGCTTTCTTT. It codes for CASSPRAPGDTEAFF.

The rearrangement joins TRBV30 to TRBJ1-2, with D unclear. Deletions cut 8 bases from V and 4 bases from J, with 14 bases between. Germline CDR1 is GTSNPN and CDR2 is SVGIG (reference sequence). This CDR3 has 12 amino acids. The CDR3 loop is CAVRAAPYGYTF. For the CDR3, the DNA is TGTGCCGTGCGAGCAGCGCCCTATGGCTACACCTTC.

The chain recombines TRBV3-1 (or the pseudogene TRBV3-2) with TRBJ1-6, with D unresolved. Trimming removed 1 base from V and 0 bases from J, with 10 bases in between. Germline V CDR1 and CDR2: LGHDT, YNNKEL (reference sequence). This CDR3 contains 17 residues. CDR3 protein: CASSQGPQSSYNSPLHF. CDR3 sequence (DNA): TGTGCCAGCAGCCAAGGGCCCCAAAGCTCCTATAATTCACCCCTCCACTTT.

The CDR3, as DNA: TGTGCCAGCAGCCCAAGTGAGGTCAGTTATCGCGAGCAGTACGTC. It encodes CASSPSEVSYREQYV. The V call is TRBV3-1 (or the pseudogene TRBV3-2), the J call TRBJ2-7; no reliable D call. The germline V gene encodes CDR1 LGHDT and CDR2 YNNKEL (reference sequence). The CDR3 sequence is 15 residues long. Trimming removed 4 bases from V and 6 bases from J, with 19 bases in between.

The J gene is TRBJ1-2, the V gene TRBV4-1; D not certain. The CDR3 covers 14 residues. Germline V gene lookup returns CDR1 MGHRA and CDR2 YSYEKL. V was pared by 0 bases and J by 3 bases, with 8 bases between. The CDR3 DNA sequence: TGCGCCAGCAGCCAAGAACAATCTCACTATGGCTACACCTTC. Translated, it gives CASSQEQSHYGYTF.

The V gene is TRBV19, the J gene TRBJ1-5; D is unclear. Deletions cut 5 bases from V and 2 bases from J, with 13 bases between. The CDR3 covers 15 residues. Germline V lookup: CDR1 LNHDA, CDR2 SQIVND (reference sequence). As DNA, the CDR3 is TGTGCCAGTAGTTCTCGGGCGGGTGGCAATCAGCCCCAGCATTTT. This codes for CASSSRAGGNQPQHF.

The chain has TRBV19 and TRBJ2-5; weak D call: TRBD2 (5 bases). The V gene lost 8 bases and the J gene lost 4 bases, with 8 bases spanning the gap. CDR3 length equals 11 residues. Germline values: CDR1 LNHDA, CDR2 SQIVND (reference sequence). The CDR3 DNA reads as TGTGCCAGTGAAAGCGGAGAGACCCAGTACTTC. As protein: CASESGETQYF.

This clone has only one observation. The chain carries TRBV19 and TRBJ2-2; 7 bases are a match to TRBD1. The J segment lost 0 bases and the V segment lost 3 bases, leaving 4 bases of the junction unmatched. The CDR3 has 16 residues. CDR1 is LNHDA, CDR2 SQIVND, per germline (reference sequence). The CDR3 sequence is CASSITGQPNTGELFF. The CDR3 nucleotides read TGTGCCAGTAGTATTACGGGACAGCCGAACACCGGGGAGCTGTTTTTT.

V usage is TRBV12-3 or TRBV12-4 and J usage is TRBJ1-2; D remains ambiguous. CDR3 length: 11 amino acids. Trimming removed 8 bases from V and 8 bases from J, with 12 bases in between. The CDR3 DNA is TGTGCCAGCTCTAGGTTCCAAGGCTACACCTTC. Translated: CASSRFQGYTF.

CDR3 amino acids: CASSRTGPWNTGELFF. The CDR3 bases are TGTGCCAGCAGCCGGACAGGACCTTGGAACACCGGGGAGCTGTTTTTT. The chain carries TRBV7-9 and TRBJ2-2; 7 bases agree with TRBD1. CDR1 is SEHNR and CDR2 is FQNEAQ in the germline V gene (reference sequence). V was clipped by 5 bases and J by 1 base; unmatched bases: 7. This CDR3 spans 16 amino acids.

The CDR3: CASSQKASGGADTQYF. The CDR3, as DNA: TGCGCCAGCAGCCAAAAGGCTAGCGGGGGGGCGGATACGCAGTATTTT. The chain couples TRBV4-1 to TRBJ2-3, with TRBD2 matching 12 bases. The CDR3 length is 16 residues. The junction had 6 bases not matched to a gene; V was cut back by 2 bases and J by 6 bases. Germline lookup yields CDR1 MGHRA and CDR2 YSYEKL.

This chain connects TRBV5-4 to TRBJ2-3; D remains ambiguous. This CDR3 is built from 14 residues. V shed 4 bases and J shed 1 base, with 10 bases lying between them. CDR1 SGHNT and CDR2 YYREEE come from the germline V gene (reference sequence). DNA of the CDR3: TGTGCCAGCAGCAAGCCCGGTGGCACAGATACGCAGTATTTT. Translating it yields CASSKPGGTDTQYF.

This chain links TRBV5-1 with TRBJ2-5; D is unresolved. V shed 8 bases and J shed 1 base, with 15 bases lying between them. Per germline, CDR1 SGHRS and CDR2 YFSETQ. The length of the CDR3 is 14 residues. The CDR3: CASRPRISQETQYF. The CDR3 DNA is TGCGCCAGTAGGCCGAGGATAAGCCAAGAGACCCAGTACTTC.

The sample holds one count of this clone. CDR3 sequence (DNA): TGTGCCAGCACGGGAACCGGCAAGAAGCAGTACGTC. Protein product: CASTGTGKKQYV. This sequence joins TRBV2 and TRBJ2-7, with D perhaps TRBD2 (5 bases). In germline, CDR1 is SNHLY, CDR2 FYNNEI. Trimming removed 7 bases from V and 8 bases from J, with 15 bases in between. The CDR3 consists of 12 residues.

The chain is built from TRBV11-2 and TRBJ1-6; weak D call: TRBD1 (6 bases). The CDR3 covers 14 residues. The V gene's germline CDR1 is SGHAT and CDR2 FQNNGV. V shed 5 bases and J shed 9 bases, with 14 bases lying between them. The CDR3 reads CASSPGTKLSPLHF. The CDR3, as DNA: TGTGCCAGCAGCCCCGGGACAAAGCTTTCACCCCTCCACTTT.

This clone turned up a few times. The chain couples TRBV19 to TRBJ1-6; D gene unclear. V lost 2 bases and J 7 bases, leaving 3 bases between the germline ends. CDR1 is LNHDA, CDR2 SQIVND, per germline (reference sequence). The CDR3 loop spans 12 amino acids. DNA for the CDR3: TGTGCCAGTAGTATACAGAATTCACCCCTCCACTTT. The encoded protein is CASSIQNSPLHF.